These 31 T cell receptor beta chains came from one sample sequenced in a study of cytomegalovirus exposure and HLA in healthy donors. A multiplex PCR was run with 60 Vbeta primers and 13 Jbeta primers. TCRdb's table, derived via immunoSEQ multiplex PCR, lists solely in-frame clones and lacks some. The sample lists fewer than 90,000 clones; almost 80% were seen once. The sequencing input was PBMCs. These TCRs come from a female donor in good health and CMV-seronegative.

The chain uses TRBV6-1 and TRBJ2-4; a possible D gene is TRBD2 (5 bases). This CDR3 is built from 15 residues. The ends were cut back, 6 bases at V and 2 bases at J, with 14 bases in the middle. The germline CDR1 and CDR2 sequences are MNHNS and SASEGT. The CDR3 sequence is CASSTRGSSKNIQYF. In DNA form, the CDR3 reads TGTGCCAGCAGCACAAGAGGGTCGTCCAAAAACATTCAGTACTTC.

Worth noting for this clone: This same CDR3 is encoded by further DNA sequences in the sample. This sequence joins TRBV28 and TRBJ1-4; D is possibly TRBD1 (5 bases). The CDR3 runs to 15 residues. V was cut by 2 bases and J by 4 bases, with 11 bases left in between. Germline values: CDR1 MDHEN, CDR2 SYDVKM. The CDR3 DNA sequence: TGTGCCAGCAGTTTAGGAGGCGGGGGTAATGAAAAACTGTTTTTT. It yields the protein CASSLGGGGNEKLFF. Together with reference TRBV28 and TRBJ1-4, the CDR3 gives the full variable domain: DVKVTQSSRYLVKRTGEKVFLECVQDMDHENMFWYRQDPGLGLRLIYFSYDVKMKEKGDIPEGYSVSREKKERFSLILESASTNQTSMYLCASSLGGGGNEKLFFGSGTQLSVL.

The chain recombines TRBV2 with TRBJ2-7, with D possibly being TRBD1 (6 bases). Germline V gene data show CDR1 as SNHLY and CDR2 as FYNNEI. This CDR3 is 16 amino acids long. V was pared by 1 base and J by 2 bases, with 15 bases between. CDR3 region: CASSEVPGTKPYEQYF. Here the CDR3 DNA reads TGTGCCAGCAGTGAAGTTCCCGGGACAAAGCCCTACGAGCAGTACTTC.

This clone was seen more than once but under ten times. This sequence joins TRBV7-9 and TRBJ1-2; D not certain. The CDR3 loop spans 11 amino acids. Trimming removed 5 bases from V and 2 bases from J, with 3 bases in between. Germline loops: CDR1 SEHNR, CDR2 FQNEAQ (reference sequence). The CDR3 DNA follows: TGTGCCAGCAGCGCGAACTATGGCTACACCTTC. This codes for CASSANYGYTF.

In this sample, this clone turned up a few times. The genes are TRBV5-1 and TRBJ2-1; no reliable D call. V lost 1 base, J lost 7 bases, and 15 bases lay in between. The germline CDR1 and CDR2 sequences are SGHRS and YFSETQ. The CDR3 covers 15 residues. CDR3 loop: CASSLLSGLRNEQFF. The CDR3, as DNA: TGCGCCAGCAGCTTGCTGTCGGGTCTTAGAAATGAGCAGTTCTTC.

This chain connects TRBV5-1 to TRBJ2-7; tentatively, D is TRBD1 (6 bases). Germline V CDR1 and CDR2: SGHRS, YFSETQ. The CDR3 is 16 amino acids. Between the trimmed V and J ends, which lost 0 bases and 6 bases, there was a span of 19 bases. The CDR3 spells CASSLGQGTVLGEQYF. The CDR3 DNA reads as TGCGCCAGCAGCTTGGGGCAGGGGACCGTCCTAGGCGAGCAGTACTTC.

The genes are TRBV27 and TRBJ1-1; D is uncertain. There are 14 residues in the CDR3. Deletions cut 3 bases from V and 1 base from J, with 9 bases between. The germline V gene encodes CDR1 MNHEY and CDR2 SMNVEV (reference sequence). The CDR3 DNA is TGTGCCAGCAGTTTTTCGACTGCGAACACTGAAGCTTTCTTT. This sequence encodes CASSFSTANTEAFF.

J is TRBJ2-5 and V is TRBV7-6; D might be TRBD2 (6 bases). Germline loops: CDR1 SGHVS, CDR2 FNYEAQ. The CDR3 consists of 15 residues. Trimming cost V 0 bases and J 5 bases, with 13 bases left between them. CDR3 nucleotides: TGTGCCAGCAGCTTAGCGGGAGGAGTGACTGAGACCCAGTACTTC. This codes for CASSLAGGVTETQYF. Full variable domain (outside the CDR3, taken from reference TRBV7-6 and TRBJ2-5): GAGVSQSPRYKVTKRGQDVALRCDPISGHVSLYWYRQALGQGPEFLTYFNYEAQQDKSGLPNDRFSAERPEGSISTLTIQRTEQRDSAMYRCASSLAGGVTETQYFGPGTRLLVL.

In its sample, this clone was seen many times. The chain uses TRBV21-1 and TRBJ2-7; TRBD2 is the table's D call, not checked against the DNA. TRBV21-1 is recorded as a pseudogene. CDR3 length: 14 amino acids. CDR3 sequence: CASSLGGISYEQYF. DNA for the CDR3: TGTGCCAGCAGCCTTGGGGGGATCTCCTACGAGCAGTACTTC.

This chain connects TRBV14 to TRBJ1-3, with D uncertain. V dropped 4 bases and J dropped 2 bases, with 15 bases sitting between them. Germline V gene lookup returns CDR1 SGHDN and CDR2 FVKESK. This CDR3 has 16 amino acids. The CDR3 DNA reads TGTGCCAGCAGCCCCTTAATAGGGAGCACTGGAAACACCATATATTTT. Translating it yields CASSPLIGSTGNTIYF.

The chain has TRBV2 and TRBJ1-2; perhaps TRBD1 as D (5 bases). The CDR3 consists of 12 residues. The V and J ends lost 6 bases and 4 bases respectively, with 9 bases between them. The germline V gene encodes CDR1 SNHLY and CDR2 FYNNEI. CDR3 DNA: TGTGCCAGCAGCGCAGGGTCCTATGGCTACACCTTC. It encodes CASSAGSYGYTF.

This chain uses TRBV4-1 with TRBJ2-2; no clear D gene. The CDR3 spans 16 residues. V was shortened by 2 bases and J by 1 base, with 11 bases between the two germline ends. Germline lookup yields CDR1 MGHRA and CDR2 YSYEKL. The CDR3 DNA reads TGCGCCAGCAGCCAACCCCCTAGTCAGAACACCGGGGAGCTGTTTTTT. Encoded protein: CASSQPPSQNTGELFF.

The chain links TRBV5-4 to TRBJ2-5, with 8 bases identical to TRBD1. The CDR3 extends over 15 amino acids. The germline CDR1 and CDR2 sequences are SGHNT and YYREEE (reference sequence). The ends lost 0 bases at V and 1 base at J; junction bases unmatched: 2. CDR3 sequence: CASSLVTGGQETQYF. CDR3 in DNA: TGTGCCAGCAGCTTGGTCACAGGGGGCCAAGAGACCCAGTACTTC.

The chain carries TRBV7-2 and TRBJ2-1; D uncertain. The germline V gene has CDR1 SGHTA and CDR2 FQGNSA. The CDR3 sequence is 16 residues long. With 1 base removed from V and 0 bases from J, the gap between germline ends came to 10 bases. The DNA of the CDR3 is TGTGCCAGCAGCTTAGAAGCGCCGAGCTCCTACAATGAGCAGTTCTTC. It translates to CASSLEAPSSYNEQFF. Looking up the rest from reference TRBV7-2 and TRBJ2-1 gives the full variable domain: GAGVSQSPSNKVTEKGKDVELRCDPISGHTALYWYRQSLGQGLEFLIYFQGNSAPDKSGLPSDRFSAERTGGSVSTLTIQRTQQEDSAVYLCASSLEAPSSYNEQFFGPGTRLTVL.

CDR3 region: CASSFPGTASIYEQYF. In DNA, the CDR3 is TGTGCCAGCAGTTTCCCGGGGACAGCTTCTATCTACGAGCAGTACTTC. The chain links TRBV28 to TRBJ2-7; 7 nucleotides agree with TRBD1. Germline values: CDR1 MDHEN, CDR2 SYDVKM. The CDR3 runs to 16 residues. With 3 bases clipped from V and 3 bases from J, the junction kept 11 bases outside the gene matches.

CDR3 coding DNA: TGTGCCAGCAGTTTCCTACGAGGAGGGACGGGGGAACAGTACTTC. Its protein product is CASSFLRGGTGEQYF. The chain joins TRBV6-5 to TRBJ2-5, with a weak D call TRBD2 (6 bases). Germline V gene data show CDR1 as MNHEY and CDR2 as SVGAGI. The CDR3 totals 15 residues. V lost 4 bases and J 11 bases, leaving 23 bases between the germline ends.

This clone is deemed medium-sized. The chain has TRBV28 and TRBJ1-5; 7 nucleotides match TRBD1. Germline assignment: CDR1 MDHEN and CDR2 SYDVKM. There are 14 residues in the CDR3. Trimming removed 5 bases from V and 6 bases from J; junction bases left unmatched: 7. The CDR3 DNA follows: TGTGCCAGCAGTGCGTCACAGGGGTTTCAGCCCCAGCATTTT. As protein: CASSASQGFQPQHF.

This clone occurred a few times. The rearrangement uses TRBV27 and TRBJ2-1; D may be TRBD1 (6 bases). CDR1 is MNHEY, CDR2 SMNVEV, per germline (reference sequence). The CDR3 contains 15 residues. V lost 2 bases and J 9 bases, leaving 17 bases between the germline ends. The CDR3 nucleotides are TGTGCCAGCAGTTTACGCCCTACAGGGTACGGTGAGCAGTTCTTC. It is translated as CASSLRPTGYGEQFF.

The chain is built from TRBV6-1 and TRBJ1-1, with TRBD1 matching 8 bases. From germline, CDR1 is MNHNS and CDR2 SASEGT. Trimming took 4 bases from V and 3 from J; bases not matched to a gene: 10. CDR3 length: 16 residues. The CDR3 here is CASSGARTGRDTEAFF. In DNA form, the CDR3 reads TGTGCCAGCAGTGGCGCAAGGACAGGGAGGGACACTGAAGCTTTCTTT.

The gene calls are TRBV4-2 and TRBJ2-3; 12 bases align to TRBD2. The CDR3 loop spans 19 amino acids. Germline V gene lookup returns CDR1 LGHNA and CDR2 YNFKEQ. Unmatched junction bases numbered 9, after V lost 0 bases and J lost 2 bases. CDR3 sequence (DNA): TGTGCCAGCAGCCAAGATATCCCTAGCGGGGGGGTTTACACAGATACGCAGTATTTT. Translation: CASSQDIPSGGVYTDTQYF.

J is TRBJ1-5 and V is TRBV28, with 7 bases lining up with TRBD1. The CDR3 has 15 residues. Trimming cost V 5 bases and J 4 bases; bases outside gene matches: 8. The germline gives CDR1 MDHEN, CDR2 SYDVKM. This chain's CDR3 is CASSRLQGPNQPQHF. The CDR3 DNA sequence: TGTGCCAGCAGTCGTTTACAGGGGCCTAATCAGCCCCAGCATTTT.

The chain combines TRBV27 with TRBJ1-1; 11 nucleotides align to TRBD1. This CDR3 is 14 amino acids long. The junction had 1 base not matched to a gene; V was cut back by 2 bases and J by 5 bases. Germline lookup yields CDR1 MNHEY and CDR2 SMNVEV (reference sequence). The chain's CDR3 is CASSLGTGGTEAFF. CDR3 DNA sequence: TGTGCCAGCAGTTTAGGGACAGGGGGAACTGAAGCTTTCTTT.

In nucleotides, the CDR3 is TGTGCCAGCAGTCCGGGACAGGAGCGTTATGGCTACACCTTC. It is translated as CASSPGQERYGYTF. J is TRBJ1-2 and V is TRBV27, with 8 bases identical to TRBD1. V gave up 5 bases and J gave up 5 bases; unmatched junction bases: 7. The length of the CDR3 is 14 residues. Germline lookup yields CDR1 MNHEY and CDR2 SMNVEV (reference sequence).

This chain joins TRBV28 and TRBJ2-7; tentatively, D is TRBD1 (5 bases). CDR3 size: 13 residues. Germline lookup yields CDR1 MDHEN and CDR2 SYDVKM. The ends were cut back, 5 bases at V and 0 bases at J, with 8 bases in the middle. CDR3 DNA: TGTGCCAGCAGTCCAGGGTCCTCCTACGAGCAGTACTTC. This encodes CASSPGSSYEQYF.

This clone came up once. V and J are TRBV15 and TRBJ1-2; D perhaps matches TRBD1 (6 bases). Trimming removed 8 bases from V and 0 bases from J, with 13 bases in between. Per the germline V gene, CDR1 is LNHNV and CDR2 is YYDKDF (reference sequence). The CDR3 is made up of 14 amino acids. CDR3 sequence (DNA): TGTGCCACCTGGGGGCCCGGGACTAACTATGGCTACACCTTC. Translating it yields CATWGPGTNYGYTF.

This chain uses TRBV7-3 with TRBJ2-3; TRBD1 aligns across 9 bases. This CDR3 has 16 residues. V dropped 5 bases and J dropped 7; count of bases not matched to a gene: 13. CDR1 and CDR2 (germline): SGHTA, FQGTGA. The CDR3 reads CASSPVGDRASNTQYF. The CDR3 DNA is TGTGCCAGCAGCCCCGTAGGGGACAGGGCTTCGAATACGCAGTATTTT.

The CDR3 DNA sequence: TGCGCCAGCAGCCCCCGGACTAGCGGGGGAGAGGAGCAGTACTTC. It encodes CASSPRTSGGEEQYF. This rearrangement joins TRBV4-1 to TRBJ2-7; 13 nucleotides align to TRBD2. The V and J ends lost 4 bases and 7 bases, in that order; junction bases with no gene match: 7. Germline CDR1 is MGHRA and CDR2 is YSYEKL. This CDR3 has 15 amino acids.

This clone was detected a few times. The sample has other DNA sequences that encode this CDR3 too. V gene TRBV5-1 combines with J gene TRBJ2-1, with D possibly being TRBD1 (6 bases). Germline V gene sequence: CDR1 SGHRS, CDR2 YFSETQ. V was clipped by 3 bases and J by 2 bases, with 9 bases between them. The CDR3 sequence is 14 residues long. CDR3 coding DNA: TGCGCCAGCAGCTCGTCAGGGGCCTACAATGAGCAGTTCTTC. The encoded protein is CASSSSGAYNEQFF.

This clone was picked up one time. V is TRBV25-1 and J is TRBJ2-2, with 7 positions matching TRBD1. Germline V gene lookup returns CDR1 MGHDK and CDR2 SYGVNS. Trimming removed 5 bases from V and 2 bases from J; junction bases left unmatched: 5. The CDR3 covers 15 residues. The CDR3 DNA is TGTGCCAGCAGTAAAAGACAGGGCAACACCGGGGAGCTGTTTTTT. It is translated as CASSKRQGNTGELFF.

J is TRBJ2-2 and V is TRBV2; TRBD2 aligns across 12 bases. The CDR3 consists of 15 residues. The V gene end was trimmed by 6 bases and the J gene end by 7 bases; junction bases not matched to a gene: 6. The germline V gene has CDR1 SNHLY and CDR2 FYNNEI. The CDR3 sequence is CASSLAGGPSGELFF. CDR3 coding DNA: TGTGCCAGCAGCCTAGCGGGGGGGCCGAGCGGGGAGCTGTTTTTT.

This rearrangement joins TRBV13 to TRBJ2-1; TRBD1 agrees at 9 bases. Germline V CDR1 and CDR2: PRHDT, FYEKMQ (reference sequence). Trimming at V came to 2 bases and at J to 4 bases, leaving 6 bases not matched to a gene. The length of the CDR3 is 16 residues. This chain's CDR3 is CASSLSGTGTYNEQFF. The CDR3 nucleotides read TGTGCCAGCAGCTTATCCGGGACAGGGACATACAATGAGCAGTTCTTC.